Listed here are 21 T cell receptor beta chains from one sample, sequenced in a study of human T cells and chemical hapten exposure. Time point noted: patch test 2, 6 weeks after DPC sensitization. Treatment described: therapeutic diphenylcyclopropenone sensitization with weekly scalp DPC. MiXCR, run by TCRdb on the RACE reads, gives a single entry per CDR3 protein. The repertoire holds 360,000 or so distinct CDR3 sequences, nearly 6.5% seen once, with about 5.4% in the top ten. The source material was whole blood, sampled in connection with sensitization to the hapten diphenylcyclopropenone (DPC). These receptors all stem from a woman under 30 with alopecia areata. Some clones in this sample may be carry-over from other donors' samples.

Only a few counts were recorded for this clonotype. The J gene is TRBJ2-5, the V gene TRBV11-2; tentative D call: TRBD1 (5 bases). V shed 3 bases and J shed 0 bases, with 8 bases lying between them. Germline V gene data show CDR1 as SGHAT and CDR2 as FQNNGV. The CDR3 sequence is 14 residues long. CDR3 in DNA: TGTGCCAGCAGCTTGACAGTGCACCAAGAGACCCAGTACTTC. Protein product: CASSLTVHQETQYF.

This clonotype was seen a few times. The chain combines TRBV5-1 with TRBJ1-1; D is undetermined. V was shortened by 3 bases and J by 5 bases, with 14 bases between the two germline ends. Germline assignment: CDR1 SGHRS and CDR2 YFSETQ. This CDR3 comprises 14 residues. The CDR3 loop reads CASSSAGIRTEAFF. CDR3 sequence (DNA): TGCGCCAGCAGCTCGGCGGGGATTAGAACTGAAGCTTTCTTT.

In this sample, this clonotype is large. This sequence joins TRBV12-3 or TRBV12-4 and TRBJ2-1; TRBD1 matches 7 bases. Trimming removed 7 bases from V and 1 base from J; junction bases left unmatched: 4. The CDR3 is made up of 14 amino acids. The CDR3 spells CASTPDRSYNEQFF. The CDR3 region has the DNA TGTGCCAGCACCCCGGACAGGTCCTACAATGAGCAGTTCTTC.

This clonotype was counted only a few times. V and J are TRBV29-1 and TRBJ1-2, with a possible D match to TRBD1 (6 bases). Trimming stripped 4 bases from V and 2 bases from J, with 17 bases between. CDR1 is SQVTM, CDR2 ANQGSEA, per germline. There are 15 residues in the CDR3. This CDR3 is CSVVPMGGLNYGYTF. In DNA form, the CDR3 reads TGCAGCGTTGTACCCATGGGGGGCCTAAACTATGGCTACACCTTC.

The genes are TRBV6-2 or TRBV6-3 and TRBJ2-3; D remains ambiguous. Looked up from germline, CDR1 is MNHEY and CDR2 is SVGEGT. This CDR3 has 16 residues. V was cut by 5 bases and J by 0 bases, with 15 bases left in between. The CDR3 DNA reads TGTGCCAGCAGTCCACGACTTAGAGTTAGCACAGATACGCAGTATTTT. Translated: CASSPRLRVSTDTQYF.

This chain uses TRBV24-1 with TRBJ1-1, with a possible D match to TRBD1 (5 bases). Per germline, CDR1 KGHDR and CDR2 SFDVKD. V lost 3 bases, J lost 1 base, and 8 bases lay in between. The CDR3 runs to 14 residues. CDR3 DNA sequence: TGTGCCACCAGTGATGGGGGACCGAACACTGAAGCTTTCTTT. Its protein is CATSDGGPNTEAFF.

The V gene is TRBV7-9, the J gene TRBJ2-2; the D call may be TRBD1 or TRBD2 (6 bases each). This CDR3 comprises 16 residues. CDR1 SEHNR and CDR2 FQNEAQ come from the germline V gene (reference sequence). The ends were cut back, 4 bases at V and 3 bases at J, with 15 bases in the middle. The CDR3 DNA follows: TGTGCCAGCAGCTCCCAAAGGGGGGCCGACACCGGGGAGCTGTTTTTT. Translation gives CASSSQRGADTGELFF.

This clonotype has only one observation. J is TRBJ2-1 and V is TRBV5-1, with TRBD1 identical over 9 bases. V dropped 4 bases and J dropped 4; count of bases not matched to a gene: 3. In germline, CDR1 is SGHRS, CDR2 YFSETQ. The CDR3 runs 14 residues. The CDR3 here is CASSPGQGYNEQFF. The CDR3 DNA follows: TGCGCCAGCAGCCCGGGACAGGGTTACAATGAGCAGTTCTTC.

This clonotype has at least ten counts. V is TRBV19 and J is TRBJ1-2, with D perhaps matching TRBD1 (6 bases). The CDR3 is 18 residues long. V lost 1 base and J lost 2, with 20 bases in between. Per the germline V gene, CDR1 is LNHDA and CDR2 is SQIVND (reference sequence). This chain's CDR3 is CASSIGLQVDRRNYGYTF. CDR3 in DNA: TGTGCCAGTAGTATAGGTCTACAGGTCGACAGGAGGAACTATGGCTACACCTTC.

At least ten counts were recorded for this clonotype. The rearrangement links TRBV6-2 or TRBV6-3 to TRBJ1-4; TRBD1 aligns across 7 bases. Germline V gene lookup returns CDR1 MNHEY and CDR2 SVGEGT. The V and J ends lost 6 bases and 8 bases, in that order; junction bases with no gene match: 9. The CDR3 length is 14 residues. The CDR3 protein is CASSARIGGEKLFF. The CDR3 region has the DNA TGTGCCAGCAGCGCCCGAATAGGGGGCGAAAAACTGTTTTTT.

V and J are TRBV10-3 and TRBJ2-3; TRBD1 is a possible D gene (6 bases). The ends were cut back, 6 bases at V and 6 bases at J, with 10 bases in the middle. The CDR3 extends over 12 amino acids. Germline CDR1 is ENHRY and CDR2 is SYGVKD. CDR3 sequence reads: CAIRETGDTQYF. The DNA for the CDR3 is TGTGCCATCAGGGAAACAGGGGATACGCAGTATTTT.

The V gene is TRBV28, the J gene TRBJ2-3; D possibly corresponds to TRBD2 (6 bases). Germline CDR1 MDHEN, CDR2 SYDVKM. V dropped 8 bases and J dropped 6 bases, with 15 bases sitting between them. The length of the CDR3 is 13 residues. In DNA, the CDR3 is TGTGCCAGCCGAAGCGGGCTACCGGATACGCAGTATTTT. Translation: CASRSGLPDTQYF.

The V gene is TRBV6-5, the J gene TRBJ1-3; maybe TRBD1 (5 bases). V lost 5 bases and J 0 bases, leaving 14 bases between the germline ends. The CDR3 consists of 16 residues. Germline-derived CDR1 and CDR2 are MNHEY and SVGAGI. CDR3 residues: CASSPLGGGSGNTIYF. In nucleotides, the CDR3 is TGTGCCAGCAGTCCACTCGGGGGTGGCTCTGGAAACACCATATATTTT.

This clonotype was picked up many times. This chain links TRBV7-2 with TRBJ2-5, with TRBD2 matching over 9 bases. This CDR3 is 14 amino acids long. The trim removed 4 bases at V and 6 bases at J, leaving 6 bases unmatched. From germline, CDR1 is SGHTA and CDR2 FQGNSA. CDR3 sequence (DNA): TGTGCCAGCAGCTCTAGCGGGACCGTGAAGACCCAGTACTTC. This translates into CASSSSGTVKTQYF.

This clonotype was counted at least ten times. This chain connects TRBV29-1 to TRBJ1-6, with TRBD1 identical over 8 bases. Unmatched junction bases numbered 8, after V lost 7 bases and J lost 6 bases. In germline, CDR1 is SQVTM, CDR2 ANQGSEA. The CDR3 is 14 residues long. The CDR3 loop is CSARTGLTNSPLHF. The CDR3 DNA reads TGCAGCGCCCGGACAGGGCTGACTAATTCACCCCTCCACTTT.

A few counts support this clonotype. The chain combines TRBV5-5 with TRBJ2-7; TRBD1 aligns across 10 bases. Germline V gives CDR1 SGHKS, CDR2 YYEKEE (reference sequence). The CDR3 contains 15 residues. V trimming: 3 bases; J trimming: 4 bases; junction bases outside the gene matches: 7. This CDR3 reads CASSSTGTGVYEQYF. DNA for the CDR3: TGTGCCAGCAGCTCGACCGGGACAGGGGTGTACGAGCAGTACTTC.

The rearrangement uses TRBV6-2 or TRBV6-3 and TRBJ2-3; unclear D gene. The CDR3 is made up of 16 amino acids. Trimming left V 2 bases short and J 2 bases short, with 14 bases between. CDR1 MNHEY and CDR2 SVGEGT come from the germline V gene. The CDR3 DNA is TGTGCCAGCAGTTACCGGAGTTTGGCACCCACAGATACGCAGTATTTT. This encodes CASSYRSLAPTDTQYF.

V is TRBV5-1 and J is TRBJ2-2, with TRBD1 matching over 7 bases. The CDR3 spans 18 residues. Per germline, CDR1 SGHRS and CDR2 YFSETQ. Trimming removed 0 bases from V and 4 bases from J; junction bases left unmatched: 12. In DNA, the CDR3 is TGCGCCAGCAGCTTGGATGGAAGGGGGCGCGTCGGCACCGGGGAGCTGTTTTTT. Residues: CASSLDGRGRVGTGELFF. The whole variable domain, remainder taken from reference TRBV5-1 and TRBJ2-2, is KAGVTQTPRYLIKTRGQQVTLSCSPISGHRSVSWYQQTPGQGLQFLFEYFSETQRNKGNFPGRFSGRQFSNSRSEMNVSTLELGDSALYLCASSLDGRGRVGTGELFFGEGSRLTVL.

This sequence joins TRBV7-2 and TRBJ2-1; D gene uncertain. The CDR3 has 12 amino acids. Germline loops: CDR1 SGHTA, CDR2 FQGNSA. V gave up 5 bases and J gave up 5 bases, with 7 bases separating them. This chain's CDR3 is CASSTDDNEQFF. The CDR3 DNA follows: TGTGCCAGCAGCACCGACGACAATGAGCAGTTCTTC.

At least ten counts were recorded for this clonotype. The J gene is TRBJ1-6, the V gene TRBV4-3; perhaps TRBD1 as D (6 bases). Looked up from germline, CDR1 is LGHNA and CDR2 is YSLEER. V was clipped by 4 bases and J by 11 bases, with 15 bases between them. CDR3 length: 14 residues. The DNA for the CDR3 is TGCGCCAGCAGCCTGGAAGGGGGTGACGCACCCCTCCACTTT. Protein sequence: CASSLEGGDAPLHF.

This clonotype was detected many times. This chain links TRBV5-1 with TRBJ2-5, with TRBD2 matching over 7 bases. Trimming cost V 0 bases and J 2 bases; bases outside gene matches: 4. From germline, CDR1 is SGHRS and CDR2 YFSETQ. CDR3 length: 15 amino acids. The CDR3 DNA is TGCGCCAGCAGCTTGGTGACTAGCAGACAAGAGACCCAGTACTTC. As protein: CASSLVTSRQETQYF.